These 6 T cell receptor beta chains were sequenced from one sample in a study of low-dose radiotherapy and immunotherapy resistance in tumors. Documented time point: after trial treatment. Regarding treatment: LDRT plus nivolumab, ipilimumab, low-dose cyclophosphamide and aspirin (RACIN trial). cDNA synthesis used a TRAV/TRBV-specific primer set for both chains. With a V-primer adapter and a constant-region primer, TCRs were amplified for approximately 20 PCR cycles. A single record per CDR3 protein comes from TCRdb applying MiXCR to the reads. The repertoire holds more than 50,000 distinct CDR3 sequences, with 20% to 25% as singletons. The source was PBMCs, collected after low-dose radiotherapy plus immunotherapy. The receptors derive from a male donor with prostate cancer.

Ten or more counts support this clonotype. In nucleotides, the CDR3 is TGTGCCAGCAGTGACCAAGGGTACTATGGCTACACCTTC. Translating gives CASSDQGYYGYTF. This rearrangement joins TRBV6-1 to TRBJ1-2, with no clear D. V lost 3 bases and J lost 3, with 8 bases in between. The germline V gene encodes CDR1 MNHNS and CDR2 SASEGT. This CDR3 is 13 amino acids long.

The chain combines TRBV5-1 with TRBJ1-2; TRBD1 might be the D (6 bases). Trimming shortened V by 0 bases and J by 3 bases, and 12 bases separated the two germline ends. CDR1 is SGHRS and CDR2 is YFSETQ in the germline V gene. The length of the CDR3 is 15 residues. CDR3: CASSLVGAGYYGYTF. The CDR3 coding sequence is TGCGCCAGCAGCTTGGTGGGGGCAGGATACTATGGCTACACCTTC.

This clonotype was counted many times. The V gene is TRBV30, the J gene TRBJ2-2; D is ambiguous. The V end lost 1 base, the J end lost 8 bases, and 11 bases lay between the germline ends. The CDR3 is made up of 13 amino acids. Looked up from germline, CDR1 is GTSNPN and CDR2 is SVGIG (reference sequence). The CDR3 sequence: CAWSEKRLGELFF. CDR3 DNA sequence: TGTGCCTGGAGTGAAAAAAGGCTAGGGGAGCTGTTTTTT.

This clonotype was observed at least ten times. The chain's CDR3 is CASSPPGNLYGYTF. The CDR3 DNA sequence: TGTGCCAGCAGTCCGCCGGGGAACCTCTATGGCTACACCTTC. The chain links TRBV28 to TRBJ1-2; D unclear. The V gene lost 5 bases and the J gene lost 4 bases, with 14 bases spanning the gap. This CDR3 region has 14 residues. Germline CDR1 reads MDHEN; CDR2 reads SYDVKM.

This clonotype has ten or more counts. The chain uses TRBV19 and TRBJ1-2; D remains unclear. CDR3 length equals 16 residues. Germline CDR1 LNHDA, CDR2 SQIVND (reference sequence). V was clipped by 1 base and J by 1 base, with 13 bases between them. DNA of the CDR3: TGTGCCAGTAGTATAGTTTATCATTCAGTTAACTATGGCTACACCTTC. Its protein is CASSIVYHSVNYGYTF.

The chain's CDR3 is CASSLTGTSDGGYTF. CDR3 in DNA: TGTGCCAGTAGTCTCACCGGGACATCCGACGGTGGCTACACCTTC. V usage is TRBV19 and J usage is TRBJ1-2; a weak D match, TRBD1 (6 bases). This CDR3 spans 15 amino acids. Germline lookup yields CDR1 LNHDA and CDR2 SQIVND (reference sequence). Trimming removed 5 bases from V and 7 bases from J, with 20 bases in between.